Below, 16 T cell receptor beta chains from the same sample are listed, as sequenced in a study of cytomegalovirus exposure and HLA in healthy donors. Only in-frame clones appear in the TCRdb table, and some are missing; sequencing was by immunoSEQ multiplex PCR. The sample lists about 160,000 clones, 80% to 90% seen once, with 2% to 2.5% in the top ten. The material sequenced was PBMCs. The receptor set was obtained from a woman between 18 and 30 years old in good health and CMV-seronegative.

This clone was picked up many times. The genes are TRBV30 and TRBJ1-5; TRBD1 matches 7 bases. CDR1 and CDR2 (germline): GTSNPN, SVGIG (reference sequence). The CDR3 spans 15 residues. Trimming removed 1 base from V and 4 bases from J; junction bases left unmatched: 7. The CDR3: CAWSGAGTDNQPQHF. In DNA, the CDR3 is TGTGCCTGGAGTGGGGCCGGGACAGATAATCAGCCCCAGCATTTT.

The V and J genes are TRBV19 and TRBJ1-5, with D maybe TRBD1 (5 bases). V was pared by 3 bases and J by 6 bases, with 12 bases between. The CDR3 consists of 14 residues. Germline loops: CDR1 LNHDA, CDR2 SQIVND (reference sequence). The CDR3 reads CASSMGQGGQPQHF. The CDR3 region has the DNA TGTGCCAGTAGTATGGGTCAGGGTGGTCAGCCCCAGCATTTT.

The chain is built from TRBV6-4 and TRBJ2-1; 10 bases match TRBD2. Germline CDR1 reads MRHNA; CDR2 reads SNTAGT. V gave up 3 bases and J gave up 5 bases; unmatched junction bases: 1. The CDR3 has 14 residues. CDR3 bases: TGTGCCAGCAGTGAAGCGGGGGGGCACAATGAGCAGTTCTTC. As protein: CASSEAGGHNEQFF.

This clone was seen a handful of times. J is TRBJ2-7 and V is TRBV29-1; no reliable D call. The CDR3 has 14 amino acids. Germline assignment: CDR1 SQVTM and CDR2 ANQGSEA. The V end lost 1 base, the J end lost 6 bases, and 16 bases lay between the germline ends. CDR3 nucleotide sequence: TGCAGCGTTGAAGCGAAGGTCGGAAGCGCCGAGCAGTACTTC. Its translation: CSVEAKVGSAEQYF.

The chain joins TRBV9 to TRBJ2-5; TRBD1 agrees at 7 bases. Germline CDR1 and CDR2: SGDLS and YYNGEE. With 3 bases clipped from V and 1 base from J, the junction kept 3 bases outside the gene matches. The CDR3 extends over 14 amino acids. CDR3 residues: CASSAGTVQETQYF. The CDR3 nucleotides are TGTGCCAGCAGCGCCGGGACAGTCCAAGAGACCCAGTACTTC.

CDR3 loop: CASRTPGSGNTIYF. The CDR3 DNA reads TGTGCCAGCAGGACCCCGGGCTCTGGAAACACCATATATTTT. The genes are TRBV6-1 and TRBJ1-3; D is ambiguous. V was pared by 6 bases and J by 0 bases, with 9 bases between. The CDR3 extends over 14 amino acids. Germline assignment: CDR1 MNHNS and CDR2 SASEGT.

The gene calls are TRBV4-2 and TRBJ1-1; a weak D match, TRBD1 (5 bases). Trimming took 2 bases from V and 1 from J, leaving 8 bases between them. The V gene's germline CDR1 is LGHNA and CDR2 YNFKEQ. The CDR3 loop spans 14 amino acids. The CDR3, as DNA: TGTGCCAGCAGCCAAAACACAGGGAACACTGAAGCTTTCTTT. This encodes CASSQNTGNTEAFF.

This clone was seen a handful of times. The CDR3 sequence: CASSPSGGGKGYTF. In nucleotides, the CDR3 is TGCGCCAGCAGCCCGAGCGGGGGAGGGAAAGGCTACACCTTC. This chain links TRBV4-1 with TRBJ1-2, with TRBD1 as a possible D gene (5 bases). Trimming stripped 4 bases from V and 8 bases from J, with 17 bases between. In germline, CDR1 is MGHRA, CDR2 YSYEKL. CDR3 length: 14 amino acids.

The gene calls are TRBV19 and TRBJ2-1; TRBD2 aligns across 13 bases. V shed 5 bases, J shed 10 bases, and the junction held 5 bases outside the gene matches. The CDR3 is 14 residues long. Germline loops: CDR1 LNHDA, CDR2 SQIVND (reference sequence). CDR3 nucleotides: TGTGCCAGTAGTGGGACTAGCGGGAAAGGGGAGCAGTTCTTC. Its translation: CASSGTSGKGEQFF.

The chain uses TRBV30 and TRBJ1-6; 8 bases agree with TRBD1. V trimming: 1 base; J trimming: 4 bases; junction bases outside the gene matches: 3. Per the germline V gene, CDR1 is GTSNPN and CDR2 is SVGIG (reference sequence). The CDR3 has 15 amino acids. The CDR3 spells CAWSDTGGYNSPLHF. CDR3 sequence (DNA): TGTGCCTGGAGTGATACAGGGGGTTATAATTCACCCCTCCACTTT.

This chain links TRBV29-1 with TRBJ1-2; unclear D gene. Germline V lookup: CDR1 SQVTM, CDR2 ANQGSEA. Deletions cut 5 bases from V and 7 bases from J, with 14 bases between. This CDR3 has 12 amino acids. The CDR3 nucleotides read TGCAGCGTTTTATTAAAATCGGGTGGCTACACCTTC. This translates into CSVLLKSGGYTF.

With respect to this clone: Compared with germline, one end of the junction differs, possibly owing to a read error. The chain links TRBV6-5 to TRBJ2-5; D is possibly TRBD1 (5 bases). The CDR3 has 13 residues. Germline CDR1 is MNHEY and CDR2 is SVGAGI. The CDR3 sequence is CASRPIDREAQYF. CDR3 DNA: TGTGCCAGCAGACCAATCGACAGAGAGGCCCAGTACTTC.

The J gene is TRBJ1-1, the V gene TRBV7-9; D is unresolved. Trimming stripped 4 bases from V and 11 bases from J, with 8 bases between. Looked up from germline, CDR1 is SEHNR and CDR2 is FQNEAQ (reference sequence). There are 10 residues in the CDR3. The CDR3 DNA reads TGTGCCAGCAGCTCAGCCGGGGCTTTCTTT. It is translated as CASSSAGAFF.

The rearrangement links TRBV5-5 to TRBJ1-5; 7 positions agree with TRBD1. The CDR3 is made up of 15 amino acids. V was pared by 0 bases and J by 1 base, with 1 base of the junction left unmatched. Germline V gene lookup returns CDR1 SGHKS and CDR2 YYEKEE (reference sequence). CDR3 amino acids: CASSLGQGSNQPQHF. In DNA, the CDR3 is TGTGCCAGCAGCTTGGGACAGGGAAGCAATCAGCCCCAGCATTTT.

The table lists this clone with a few counts. The chain employs TRBV15 and TRBJ1-5; 7 bases match TRBD1. J gave up 2 bases and V 1 base, and 2 bases lay outside the gene matches. This CDR3 spans 15 amino acids. Germline-derived CDR1 and CDR2 are LNHNV and YYDKDF (reference sequence). CDR3 protein: CATSRAGQGNQPQHF. The CDR3 nucleotides read TGTGCCACCAGCAGAGCTGGACAGGGCAATCAGCCCCAGCATTTT. Complete variable domain (other parts from reference TRBV15 and TRBJ1-5): DAMVIQNPRYQVTQFGKPVTLSCSQTLNHNVMYWYQQKSSQAPKLLFHYYDKDFNNEADTPDNFQSRRPNTSFCFLDIRSPGLGDTAMYLCATSRAGQGNQPQHFGDGTRLSIL.

This rearrangement joins TRBV9 to TRBJ1-5; 9 bases map to TRBD1. This CDR3 spans 17 amino acids. The germline V gene encodes CDR1 SGDLS and CDR2 YYNGEE. V lost 0 bases and J lost 4; bases outside the gene matches: 8. CDR3 residues: CASSVGFTGGQNQPQHF. The DNA for the CDR3 is TGTGCCAGCAGCGTAGGGTTTACAGGGGGCCAGAATCAGCCCCAGCATTTT.